What follows describes a single TCR delta chain. A single base separates this from a much larger clone, so it may be a read error. This record comes from a study of gamma-delta T cells after stem cell transplantation. CDR1 is TSWWSYY, CDR2 QGS, per germline. After removal of 0 bases from V and 0 bases from J, the junction contained 23 bases not matched to a gene. CDR3 length: 24 amino acids. TCRdb re-identified clones in the RT-PCR reads via CATT. The sample lists around 1,200 delta-chain clones; around 18% were seen once. What was sequenced was gamma-delta T cells. The chain joins TRDV1 to TRDJ1, with TRDD3 identical over 12 bases. This TCR came from a human donor. It is not recorded whose cells these are; they may come from a transplant donor. The CDR3 sequence is CALGELGGWTLGDTPMRYTDKLIF. The CDR3 DNA reads TGTGCTCTTGGGGAACTCGGGGGCTGGACTCTGGGGGATACGCCGATGAGGTACACCGATAAACTCATCTTT.